A selection of T cell receptor beta chains follows, all from one sample in a study of tumor-infiltrating lymphocytes in primary liver carcinoma. TCRdb analysed the multiplex PCR reads with MiXCR anew, one entry per CDR3 protein. Among 310,000 or so distinct CDR3 sequences listed, almost 60% were seen once. Sequenced sample: peripheral blood. These receptors all come from a woman in her 30s with primary liver carcinoma and hepatitis B virus infection. The CDR3 runs from the conserved cysteine through the conserved F or W. A D gene is named only where the DNA matches it firmly. Clone sizes are given selectively: once, few, many, or a class where the clone is expanded.

CDR3aa,CDR3nt,j_gene,abundance,v_gene,d_gene
CVSSFGVQGRDTQYF,TGTGTCAGCAGTTTCGGGGTACAGGGAAGGGATACGCAGTATTTT,TRBJ2-3,.,TRBV28,.
CASSLSLRNYEQYF,TGTGCCAGCAGTTTATCTCTCCGGAACTACGAGCAGTACTTC,TRBJ2-7,.,TRBV28,.
CASSLGDLYGYTF,TGTGCCAGCAGTTTAGGGGACCTCTATGGCTACACCTTC,TRBJ1-2,few,TRBV28,.
CASSGDLSGANVLTF,TGCGCCAGCAGCGGTGACTTGTCTGGGGCCAACGTCCTGACTTTC,TRBJ2-6,.,TRBV5-1,.
CASSLASGFNEKLFF,TGTGCCAGCAGCTTAGCGTCTGGGTTTAATGAAAAACTGTTTTTT,TRBJ1-4,.,TRBV7-9,.
CTSSSTSGAYQETQYF,TGTACTAGCAGCTCTACTAGCGGGGCGTACCAAGAGACCCAGTACTTC,TRBJ2-5,.,TRBV13,TRBD2
CASSQPGTSGYNEQFF,TGTGCCAGCAGCCAGCCCGGGACTAGCGGATACAATGAGCAGTTCTTC,TRBJ2-1,.,TRBV7-9,TRBD2
CASSGGQQYNEQFF,TGCGCCAGCAGCGGGGGACAGCAGTACAATGAGCAGTTCTTC,TRBJ2-1,.,TRBV5-1,TRBD1
CASSLNQDGYEQYF,TGTGCCAGCAGCTTAAACCAGGACGGATACGAGCAGTACTTC,TRBJ2-7,medium-sized,TRBV11-2,.
CASSQDLGTSSYEQYF,TGCGCCAGCAGCCAAGATCTCGGGACTAGCTCCTACGAGCAGTACTTC,TRBJ2-7,few,TRBV4-1,TRBD2
CSGSGTGNTGELFF,TGCAGCGGCTCCGGGACAGGGAACACCGGGGAGCTGTTTTTT,TRBJ2-2,.,TRBV29-1,TRBD1
CASAGASGNTGELFF,TGTGCCAGCGCTGGGGCTAGCGGGAACACCGGGGAGCTGTTTTTT,TRBJ2-2,many,TRBV6-6,TRBD2
CASSLDRARTEAFF,TGTGCCAGCAGTTTGGACAGGGCAAGGACTGAAGCTTTCTTT,TRBJ1-1,.,TRBV28,TRBD1
CVSSRGPYEQCF,TGTGTCAGCAGTCGAGGACCTTACGAGCAGTGCTTC,TRBJ2-7,.,TRBV6-2/TRBV6-3,.
CASSLSGIGSNEQYF,TGTGCCAGCAGCTTATCCGGGATAGGGTCCAACGAGCAGTACTTC,TRBJ2-7,.,TRBV7-9,.
CANSSPANTEAFF,TGTGCCAACAGTTCGCCCGCGAACACTGAAGCTTTCTTT,TRBJ1-1,.,TRBV12-3/TRBV12-4,.
CVSSPPQGVTQYF,TGTGTCAGCAGCCCCCCCCAGGGGGTTACGCAGTATTTT,TRBJ2-3,.,TRBV11-1,TRBD1
CASRGQSKTGELFF,TGTGCCAGCAGGGGACAGTCGAAAACCGGGGAGCTGTTTTTT,TRBJ2-2,.,TRBV7-9,TRBD1
CASSRTGFADTQYF,TGTGCCAGCAGCCGTACAGGGTTCGCAGATACGCAGTATTTT,TRBJ2-3,.,TRBV7-9,.
CASSPPGTQVGKETQYF,TGTGCCAGCAGCCCTCCCGGGACGCAGGTGGGGAAAGAGACCCAGTACTTC,TRBJ2-5,medium-sized,TRBV11-2,.
CASSQDRGQGEGNAEAFF,TGCGCCAGCAGCCAAGATCGGGGACAGGGGGAAGGGAACGCTGAAGCTTTCTTT,TRBJ1-1,.,TRBV4-1,TRBD1
CASSFPITRDTEAFF,TGTGCCAGCAGTTTCCCAATTACCAGGGACACTGAAGCTTTCTTT,TRBJ1-1,.,TRBV6-2/TRBV6-3,.
CASSLILADTQYF,TGTGCCAGCAGCCTCATTCTAGCGGATACGCAGTATTTT,TRBJ2-3,few,TRBV5-6,.
CASSPAAQLASQETQNF,TGTGCCAGCAGCCCCGCCGCCCAACTAGCGTCCCAAGAGACCCAGAACTTC,TRBJ2-5,once,TRBV11-2,TRBD2
CASSLALQAGVTNEQFF,TGTGCTAGTAGTTTGGCCCTCCAAGCGGGAGTAACCAATGAGCAGTTCTTC,TRBJ2-1,.,TRBV12-5,TRBD2
CASSFPSGSHREQYF,TGTGCCAGCAGTTTCCCTAGCGGGAGCCATAGGGAGCAGTACTTC,TRBJ2-7,.,TRBV28,TRBD2
CAGISTDNEQYF,TGTGCCGGCATTTCGACCGACAACGAGCAGTACTTC,TRBJ2-7,.,TRBV28,.
CASSTDGYEQYF,TGCGCCAGCAGTACCGACGGCTACGAGCAGTACTTC,TRBJ2-7,.,TRBV10-1,.
CASSQDDESGLFHPRQEYF,TGTGCCAGCAGCCAAGATGACGAATCCGGACTTTTCCATCCTAGGCAGGAGTACTTC,TRBJ2-7,few,TRBV4-2,.
CASSLYQRQETHYF,TGTGCCAGCAGCTTATATCAGCGACAAGAGACCCACTACTTC,TRBJ2-5,.,TRBV11-1,.
CATGTGYNVQFF,TGTGCCACCGGGACAGGCTACAATGTGCAGTTCTTC,TRBJ2-1,.,TRBV24-1,TRBD1
CASSQVFLWGRTLAGGFGGELFF,TGCGCCAGCAGCCAAGTGTTTTTGTGGGGCCGGACTCTAGCGGGAGGGTTTGGCGGGGAGCTGTTTTTT,TRBJ2-2,.,TRBV4-1,TRBD2
CASSITLTSGRTDTQYF,TGTGCCAGCAGCATCACACTGACTAGCGGACGCACAGATACGCAGTATTTT,TRBJ2-3,.,TRBV28,TRBD2
CASSKAVGTNEKLFF,TGTGCCAGCAGCAAGGCGGTGGGGACTAATGAAAAACTGTTTTTT,TRBJ1-4,.,TRBV7-9,.
CASSLAQGRTEAFF,TGTGCCAGCAGCTTAGCGCAGGGGAGGACTGAAGCTTTCTTT,TRBJ1-1,few,TRBV7-9,.
CAWSRQGAMNTEAFF,TGTGCCTGGAGTCGACAGGGGGCCATGAACACTGAAGCTTTCTTT,TRBJ1-1,.,TRBV30,TRBD1
CASSQTGATYMNTEAFF,TGCGCCAGCAGCCAAACAGGGGCCACCTACATGAACACTGAAGCTTTCTTT,TRBJ1-1,few,TRBV4-1,TRBD1
CASSLGRERGEQFF,TGTGCCAGCAGCTTGGGACGGGAGAGAGGGGAGCAGTTCTTC,TRBJ2-1,.,TRBV5-6,.
CASSFWGVQETQYF,TGTGCCAGCAGCTTTTGGGGGGTCCAAGAGACCCAGTACTTC,TRBJ2-5,many,TRBV12-1,.
CASNQDRARGYTF,TGCGCCAGCAACCAAGACAGGGCGCGTGGCTACACCTTC,TRBJ1-2,.,TRBV4-1,TRBD1
CASSYSGGLGTEAFF,TGTGCCAGCAGTTACTCGGGGGGCCTGGGGACTGAAGCTTTCTTT,TRBJ1-1,many,TRBV6-5,.
CASSLGVGGNTIYF,TGTGCCAGCAGCTTAGGAGTTGGCGGAAACACCATATATTTT,TRBJ1-3,.,TRBV5-6,.
CANSTQRNTDTQYF,TGTGCCAACAGCACACAGAGAAACACAGATACGCAGTATTTT,TRBJ2-3,.,TRBV5-5,.
CASSPNQGNYGYIF,TGTGCCAGCAGCCCGAATCAGGGTAACTATGGCTACATCTTC,TRBJ1-2,once,TRBV4-2,.
CASNSVQRVGETQYF,TGTGCCAGCAATTCAGTGCAGAGGGTAGGGGAGACCCAGTACTTC,TRBJ2-5,.,TRBV12-3/TRBV12-4,.
CPSSLQLAGNEQFF,TGTCCCAGCAGTTTACAACTAGCGGGAAATGAGCAGTTCTTT,TRBJ2-1,once,TRBV11-2,TRBD2
CAISPGTSATNEKLFF,TGTGCCATCAGTCCCGGGACATCTGCAACTAATGAAAAACTGTTTTTT,TRBJ1-4,.,TRBV12-3/TRBV12-4,.
CASMEAHEQYF,TGTGCCAGCATGGAGGCGCACGAGCAGTACTTC,TRBJ2-7,few,TRBV7-9,.